Below are 21 T cell receptor beta chains sequenced from a single sample in a study of T-cell memory formation after mild COVID-19. TCRdb reprocessed the 5' RACE reads via MiXCR and lists one record per CDR3 protein. The sample holds under 200,000 distinct CDR3 sequences, roughly 31% seen once. Material for sequencing was PBMCs or a T cell subset sorted from them (not recorded which). Every receptor here comes from an adult woman who had mild COVID-19 (a few samples of this study predate the infection). Cell type and time point are not known.

This clonotype was detected a few times. The V gene is TRBV14, the J gene TRBJ2-6, with 9 bases fitting TRBD1. CDR3 length: 16 residues. V lost 6 bases to trimming and J lost 4 bases; unmatched junction nucleotides: 7. Germline lookup yields CDR1 SGHDN and CDR2 FVKESK. The CDR3 region has the DNA TGTGCCAGCAGTTTCCACAGGGGGCAGGGGGCCAACGTCCTGACTTTC. Its protein is CASSFHRGQGANVLTF.

J is TRBJ1-5 and V is TRBV21-1; TRBD1 is the table's D call and was not checked against the DNA. TRBV21-1 is a pseudogene locus. The CDR3 consists of 15 residues. The CDR3, as DNA: TGTGCCAGCAGCGGAGGTGGGGGGGGCAATCAGCCCCAGCATTTT. This encodes CASSGGGGGNQPQHF.

This clonotype has more than one count but fewer than ten. This rearrangement joins TRBV6-2 or TRBV6-3 to TRBJ2-1; TRBD2 matches at 12 bases. Germline CDR1 reads MNHEY; CDR2 reads SVGEGT. The trim removed 2 bases at V and 8 bases at J, leaving 4 bases unmatched. The CDR3 contains 15 residues. The CDR3 sequence: CASSYATSGSHEQFF. CDR3 nucleotide sequence: TGTGCCAGCAGTTACGCGACTAGCGGGAGCCATGAGCAGTTCTTC.

V gene TRBV20-1 combines with J gene TRBJ2-3; the match to TRBD1 covers 7 bases. Germline values: CDR1 DFQATT, CDR2 SNEGSKA (reference sequence). Trimming cost V 5 bases and J 2 bases; bases outside gene matches: 7. The CDR3 length is 14 residues. CDR3 amino acids: CSALDRRFTDTQYF. As DNA, the CDR3 is TGCAGTGCTTTGGACAGGAGGTTCACAGATACGCAGTATTTT.

This clonotype has a handful of counts. The chain is built from TRBV9 and TRBJ1-3, with no clear D. The CDR3 runs 15 residues. Germline assignment: CDR1 SGDLS and CDR2 YYNGEE. Trimming stripped 4 bases from V and 3 bases from J, with 14 bases between. CDR3 amino acids: CASSPFGRGGNTIYF. The CDR3 DNA sequence: TGTGCCAGCAGCCCGTTCGGTCGGGGTGGAAACACCATATATTTT. Together with reference TRBV9 and TRBJ1-3, the CDR3 gives the full variable domain: DSGVTQTPKHLITATGQRVTLRCSPRSGDLSVYWYQQSLDQGLQFLIQYYNGEERAKGNILERFSAQQFPDLHSELNLSSLELGDSALYFCASSPFGRGGNTIYFGEGSWLTVV.

The chain joins TRBV7-6 to TRBJ1-1, with TRBD1 as a possible D gene (6 bases). V gave up 4 bases and J gave up 3 bases, with 15 bases separating them. The CDR3 sequence is 15 residues long. The germline V gene encodes CDR1 SGHVS and CDR2 FNYEAQ. The CDR3 sequence is CASSSSGVLDTEAFF. The CDR3 bases are TGTGCCAGCAGCTCGTCAGGGGTTTTGGACACTGAAGCTTTCTTT.

V gene TRBV5-6 combines with J gene TRBJ1-1; 9 bases match TRBD1. Per the germline V gene, CDR1 is SGHDT and CDR2 is YYEEEE. V was clipped by 3 bases and J by 2 bases; unmatched bases: 11. This CDR3 comprises 17 residues. The CDR3 DNA is TGTGCCAGCAGCTCCTTTTTTCGGGACAGGGACAACACTGAAGCTTTCTTT. This translates into CASSSFFRDRDNTEAFF.

This clonotype was observed a handful of times. The CDR3 region has the DNA TGTGCCAGCAGCCTCTGGACTAGCGAGACCTCCTACAATGAGCAGTTCTTC. This encodes CASSLWTSETSYNEQFF. This chain links TRBV7-9 with TRBJ2-1; 9 positions agree with TRBD2. This CDR3 region has 17 residues. V lost 5 bases to trimming and J lost 0 bases; unmatched junction nucleotides: 8. Germline assignment: CDR1 SEHNR and CDR2 FQNEAQ (reference sequence).

The V call is TRBV6-5, the J call TRBJ2-1; tentatively, D is TRBD1 or TRBD2 (6 bases each). Germline-derived CDR1 and CDR2 are MNHEY and SVGAGI. This CDR3 region has 16 residues. Trimming left V 6 bases short and J 3 bases short, with 18 bases between. The DNA of the CDR3 is TGTGCCAGCAGGTCCGTAGGGGGAGGAGGCTACAATGAGCAGTTCTTC. Translated, it gives CASRSVGGGGYNEQFF.

This clonotype was observed a handful of times. The chain joins TRBV7-2 to TRBJ1-2; D unclear. CDR3 length: 14 amino acids. Germline-derived CDR1 and CDR2 are SGHTA and FQGNSA. Trimming stripped 5 bases from V and 0 bases from J, with 10 bases between. Here the CDR3 reads CASSPETSNYGYTF. The CDR3 DNA is TGTGCCAGCAGCCCAGAGACTTCTAACTATGGCTACACCTTC.

This clonotype showed up many times. The chain links TRBV20-1 to TRBJ2-3, with a tentative D call TRBD1 (5 bases). The CDR3 is 12 amino acids. Germline loops: CDR1 DFQATT, CDR2 SNEGSKA (reference sequence). V lost 7 bases to trimming and J lost 3 bases, with 11 bases between them. The CDR3 region has the DNA TGCAGTGTCCATCCAGGGACAGATACGCAGTATTTT. It yields the protein CSVHPGTDTQYF.

The CDR3 region is CATSIRLAANNEQFF. The CDR3 DNA reads as TGTGCCACTTCGATCCGACTAGCGGCCAACAATGAGCAGTTCTTC. The rearrangement uses TRBV19 and TRBJ2-1; 9 bases are shared with TRBD2. The CDR3 runs 15 residues. Germline loops: CDR1 LNHDA, CDR2 SQIVND (reference sequence). With V trimmed by 10 bases and J by 5 bases, 12 bases remained unmatched.

In its sample, this clonotype was seen a few times. This chain connects TRBV20-1 to TRBJ1-1, with a tentative D call TRBD1 (6 bases). V was trimmed by 5 bases and J by 4 bases, leaving 14 bases between them. The germline V gene has CDR1 DFQATT and CDR2 SNEGSKA (reference sequence). The CDR3 extends over 13 amino acids. CDR3 sequence: CSASPGGATEAFF. The DNA for the CDR3 is TGCAGTGCTTCCCCCGGGGGGGCCACTGAAGCTTTCTTT.

This clonotype has just a few counts. The chain combines TRBV3-1 with TRBJ1-4; a possible D gene is TRBD1 (5 bases). V gave up 1 base and J gave up 4 bases, with 7 bases separating them. The length of the CDR3 is 14 residues. Germline-derived CDR1 and CDR2 are LGHDT and YNNKEL (reference sequence). The CDR3 DNA follows: TGTGCCAGCAGCCAAGGACAGTATAATGAAAAACTGTTTTTT. It encodes CASSQGQYNEKLFF. Full variable domain (missing parts from reference TRBV3-1 and TRBJ1-4): DTAVSQTPKYLVTQMGNDKSIKCEQNLGHDTMYWYKQDSKKFLKIMFSYNNKELIINETVPNRFSPKSPDKAHLNLHINSLELGDSAVYFCASSQGQYNEKLFFGSGTQLSVL.

The rearrangement joins TRBV5-1 to TRBJ1-2; 8 nucleotides match TRBD1. CDR1 is SGHRS and CDR2 is YFSETQ in the germline V gene. The CDR3 contains 14 residues. The ends lost 5 bases at V and 6 bases at J; junction bases unmatched: 9. The DNA for the CDR3 is TGCGCCAGCAGGGAAGGGACAGGCTCAAATGGCTACACCTTC. It is translated as CASREGTGSNGYTF.

CDR3 in amino acids: CASSHAGDYRYEQFF. The CDR3 nucleotides are TGTGCCAGCAGCCACGCGGGAGATTACCGGTATGAGCAGTTCTTC. This rearrangement joins TRBV7-9 to TRBJ2-1; 7 positions match TRBD2. V lost 5 bases to trimming and J lost 8 bases; unmatched junction nucleotides: 12. The CDR3 covers 15 residues. The germline V gene encodes CDR1 SEHNR and CDR2 FQNEAQ (reference sequence).

This clonotype was observed a few times. The DNA of the CDR3 is TGTGCCAGCAGCGACGGGGGCAGCTCCTATAATTCACCCCTCCACTTT. It yields the protein CASSDGGSSYNSPLHF. This chain links TRBV9 with TRBJ1-6; TRBD1 is a possible D gene (6 bases). This CDR3 is 16 amino acids long. Germline CDR1 SGDLS, CDR2 YYNGEE. V dropped 3 bases and J dropped 0 bases, with 10 bases sitting between them.

This clonotype came up a few times. The CDR3 protein is CASSPIQLSGANVLTF. Here the CDR3 DNA reads TGCGCCAGCAGCCCCATACAGCTTTCTGGGGCCAACGTCCTGACTTTC. The chain has TRBV5-1 and TRBJ2-6; D is unclear. V lost 4 bases, J lost 1 base, and 12 bases lay in between. CDR1 is SGHRS and CDR2 is YFSETQ in the germline V gene. This CDR3 contains 16 residues. The full variable domain, with the rest looked up from reference TRBV5-1 and TRBJ2-6, is KAGVTQTPRYLIKTRGQQVTLSCSPISGHRSVSWYQQTPGQGLQFLFEYFSETQRNKGNFPGRFSGRQFSNSRSEMNVSTLELGDSALYLCASSPIQLSGANVLTFGAGSRLTVL.

This chain uses TRBV30 with TRBJ1-1; possibly TRBD1 for D (6 bases). Between the trimmed V and J ends, which lost 5 bases and 0 bases, there was a span of 10 bases. Per germline, CDR1 GTSNPN and CDR2 SVGIG (reference sequence). This CDR3 contains 13 residues. The CDR3 DNA reads TGTGCCTGGTCAGGACAGCTGAACACTGAAGCTTTCTTT. Its translation is CAWSGQLNTEAFF.

This clonotype was seen more than once but under ten times. This chain links TRBV7-2 with TRBJ2-1; 7 bases match TRBD2. V trimming: 3 bases; J trimming: 10 bases; junction bases outside the gene matches: 12. The germline V gene has CDR1 SGHTA and CDR2 FQGNSA. The CDR3 consists of 15 residues. The DNA of the CDR3 is TGTGCCAGCAGCTTGTCTCGCGGGAGTAGGGGCGAGCAGTTCTTC. Translated: CASSLSRGSRGEQFF.

DNA for the CDR3: TGTGCCAGCAGTTACACCGGGACAGCCTATGGCTACACCTTC. Translation gives CASSYTGTAYGYTF. The rearrangement uses TRBV6-2 or TRBV6-3 and TRBJ1-2; TRBD1 aligns across 7 bases. The CDR3 is 14 residues long. V shed 2 bases and J 4 bases; nucleotides not matched to a gene: 4. Germline V gene sequence: CDR1 MNHEY, CDR2 SVGEGT.